Each of the 4 T cell receptor beta chains below was sequenced from the same sample in a study of blood T cell repertoires in COVID-19. Produced via immunoSEQ multiplex PCR; TCRdb's table is partial and in-frame only. Here the sample spans roughly 200,000 clones, approximately 89% being singletons. Material: PBMCs or T cells enriched from blood (not recorded which). The receptor set was obtained from a woman aged 40 to 49 with acute COVID-19.

The chain is built from TRBV4-3 and TRBJ1-1, with a tentative D call TRBD1 (6 bases). Germline values: CDR1 LGHNA, CDR2 YSLEER. The length of the CDR3 is 14 residues. V was cut by 4 bases and J by 2 bases, with 11 bases left in between. CDR3 in DNA: TGCGCCAGCAGCCGAGAGGACAGAAACACTGAAGCTTTCTTT. This sequence encodes CASSREDRNTEAFF.

The gene calls are TRBV6-5 and TRBJ2-2; possibly TRBD2 for D (5 bases). Germline CDR1 and CDR2: MNHEY and SVGAGI. V dropped 0 bases and J dropped 7 bases, with 9 bases sitting between them. The CDR3 contains 14 residues. The CDR3 nucleotides read TGTGCCAGCAGTTACTCGAGGGCGGGCGGGGAGCTGTTTTTT. Its translation: CASSYSRAGGELFF.

The chain carries TRBV5-6 and TRBJ1-1; 8 nucleotides match TRBD1. V lost 3 bases to trimming and J lost 1 base; unmatched junction nucleotides: 11. Looked up from germline, CDR1 is SGHDT and CDR2 is YYEEEE. The CDR3 is made up of 17 amino acids. CDR3 in amino acids: CASSSGTGHFRNTEAFF. The CDR3 region has the DNA TGTGCCAGCAGCTCCGGGACAGGTCATTTCCGGAACACTGAAGCTTTCTTT.

The V gene is TRBV14, the J gene TRBJ1-4; perhaps TRBD1 as D (6 bases). Deletions cut 4 bases from V and 4 bases from J, with 22 bases between. The CDR3 runs 18 residues. Germline V lookup: CDR1 SGHDN, CDR2 FVKESK. The DNA for the CDR3 is TGTGCCAGCAGCCGAGTCCTATCCGGGGGGCGTCATAATGAAAAACTGTTTTTT. Amino acid sequence: CASSRVLSGGRHNEKLFF.